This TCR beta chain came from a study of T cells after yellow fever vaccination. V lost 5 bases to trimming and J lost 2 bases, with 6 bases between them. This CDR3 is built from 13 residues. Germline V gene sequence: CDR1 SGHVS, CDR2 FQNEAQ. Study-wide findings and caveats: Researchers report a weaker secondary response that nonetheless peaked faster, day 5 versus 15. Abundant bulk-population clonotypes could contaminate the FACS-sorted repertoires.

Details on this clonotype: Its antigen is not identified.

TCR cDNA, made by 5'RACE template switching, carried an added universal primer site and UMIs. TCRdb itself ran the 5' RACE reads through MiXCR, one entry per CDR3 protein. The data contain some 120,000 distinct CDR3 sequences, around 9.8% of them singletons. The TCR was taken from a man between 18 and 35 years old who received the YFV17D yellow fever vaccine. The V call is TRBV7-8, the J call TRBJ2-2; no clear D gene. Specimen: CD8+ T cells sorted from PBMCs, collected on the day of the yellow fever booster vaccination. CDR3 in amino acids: CASSARNTGELFF. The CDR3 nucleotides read TGTGCCAGCAGCGCCCGAAACACCGGGGAGCTGTTTTTT.